Listed below are T cell receptor beta chains from one sample, sequenced in a study of OX40 agonist ivuxolimab in advanced cancers. The assay was immunoSEQ multiplex PCR, and TCRdb's table has in-frame clones only and misses some. This table has more than 65,000 clones, around 84% appearing once. This specimen was CD4+ or CD8+ T cells sorted from blood, taken in a trial of the OX40 agonist ivuxolimab. The receptors originated from an adult with an advanced solid tumor such as melanoma, head and neck, liver or kidney cancer. Both conserved end residues are part of each CDR3. D genes are given only for firm matches. Clone size is not always given. Where it is, it says once, few, many or a class for expanded clones.

J gene: TRBJ2-3
V gene: TRBV18
clone size: once
D gene: -
CDR3 protein: CASSPIGVFDTQYF
CDR3 DNA: TGTGCCAGCTCACCAATAGGGGTATTTGATACGCAGTATTTT

J gene: TRBJ1-2
V gene: TRBV2
clone size: -
D gene: TRBD1
CDR3 protein: CASTYIGTGEGYTF
CDR3 DNA: TGTGCCAGCACATATATTGGGACAGGGGAGGGCTACACCTTC

J gene: TRBJ2-5
V gene: TRBV25-1
clone size: -
D gene: -
CDR3 protein: CASSEYGGAGETQYF
CDR3 DNA: TGTGCCAGCAGTGAATATGGGGGCGCGGGTGAGACCCAGTACTTC

J gene: TRBJ2-7
V gene: TRBV5-1
clone size: -
D gene: TRBD1
CDR3 protein: CASSFPGQGAGKSSYEQYF
CDR3 DNA: TGCGCCAGCAGCTTCCCGGGACAGGGGGCCGGAAAAAGCTCCTACGAGCAGTACTTC

J gene: TRBJ2-7
V gene: TRBV29-1
clone size: -
D gene: -
CDR3 protein: CSVSGEEQYF
CDR3 DNA: TGCAGCGTTTCAGGGGAAGAGCAGTACTTC

J gene: TRBJ1-1
V gene: TRBV5-1
clone size: -
D gene: -
CDR3 protein: CASSTGSSTYTEAFF
CDR3 DNA: TGCGCCAGCAGCACGGGGTCGAGCACCTACACTGAAGCTTTCTTT

J gene: TRBJ2-3
V gene: TRBV2
clone size: -
D gene: -
CDR3 protein: CASGTDTQYF
CDR3 DNA: TGTGCCAGCGGGACAGATACGCAGTATTTT

J gene: TRBJ1-1
V gene: TRBV7-2
clone size: -
D gene: -
CDR3 protein: CASSLERRILAFF
CDR3 DNA: TGTGCCAGCAGCTTAGAAAGGAGAATCCTGGCTTTCTTT

J gene: TRBJ2-3
V gene: TRBV4-3
clone size: few
D gene: -
CDR3 protein: CASSQRAGRGDTQYF
CDR3 DNA: TGCGCCAGCAGCCAAAGGGCGGGACGGGGGGATACGCAGTATTTT

J gene: TRBJ1-2
V gene: TRBV27
clone size: -
D gene: TRBD1
CDR3 protein: CASSRTTGEDGYTF
CDR3 DNA: TGTGCCAGCAGTCGCACGACAGGGGAGGATGGCTACACCTTC

J gene: TRBJ2-7
V gene: TRBV5-5
clone size: -
D gene: -
CDR3 protein: CASSQDLGGGVAYEQYF
CDR3 DNA: TGTGCCAGCAGCCAAGATCTGGGCGGCGGGGTCGCCTACGAGCAGTACTTC

J gene: TRBJ1-2
V gene: TRBV29-1
clone size: -
D gene: -
CDR3 protein: CSVRTDLYGYTF
CDR3 DNA: TGCAGCGTTAGGACAGACCTCTATGGCTACACCTTC

J gene: TRBJ2-7
V gene: TRBV6-5
clone size: -
D gene: -
CDR3 protein: CASYGTATYEQYF
CDR3 DNA: TGTGCCAGCTACGGGACGGCAACCTACGAGCAGTACTTC

J gene: TRBJ2-7
V gene: TRBV7-2
clone size: -
D gene: TRBD2
CDR3 protein: CASSPRWSGGAKSYEQYF
CDR3 DNA: TGTGCCAGCAGCCCCCGGTGGAGCGGGGGGGCCAAATCCTACGAGCAGTACTTC

J gene: TRBJ2-3
V gene: TRBV7-6
clone size: -
D gene: -
CDR3 protein: CASSLGSGTDTQYF
CDR3 DNA: TGTGCCAGCAGCTTAGGGTCTGGCACAGATACGCAGTATTTT

J gene: TRBJ1-5
V gene: TRBV5-8
clone size: -
D gene: TRBD1
CDR3 protein: CASSGRQGHQPQHF
CDR3 DNA: TGTGCCAGCAGCGGGAGACAGGGTCATCAGCCCCAGCATTTT

J gene: TRBJ1-4
V gene: TRBV7-2
clone size: -
D gene: TRBD1
CDR3 protein: CASSPGMDRVYEKLFF
CDR3 DNA: TGTGCCAGCAGCCCGGGGATGGACAGGGTGTACGAAAAACTGTTTTTT

J gene: TRBJ1-2
V gene: TRBV6-5
clone size: -
D gene: TRBD1
CDR3 protein: CASSYRDRGPMDGYTF
CDR3 DNA: TGTGCCAGCAGTTACCGGGACAGGGGGCCTATGGATGGCTACACCTTC

J gene: TRBJ2-5
V gene: TRBV20-1
clone size: -
D gene: -
CDR3 protein: CSALRQETQYF
CDR3 DNA: TGCAGTGCGCTCAGACAAGAGACCCAGTACTTC

J gene: TRBJ2-7
V gene: TRBV6-6
clone size: -
D gene: -
CDR3 protein: CASSYSSYEQYF
CDR3 DNA: TGTGCCAGCAGTTACTCTAGCTACGAGCAGTACTTC

J gene: TRBJ2-3
V gene: TRBV6-6
clone size: -
D gene: -
CDR3 protein: CASTRGSTDTQYF
CDR3 DNA: TGTGCCAGCACCAGGGGCAGCACAGATACGCAGTATTTT

J gene: TRBJ1-2
V gene: TRBV19
clone size: few
D gene: TRBD1
CDR3 protein: CASRDGQANYGYTF
CDR3 DNA: TGTGCCAGTAGAGACGGACAGGCGAACTATGGCTACACCTTC

J gene: TRBJ1-5
V gene: TRBV7-9
clone size: -
D gene: TRBD1
CDR3 protein: CASSLDGTDQPQHF
CDR3 DNA: TGTGCCAGCAGCCTTGATGGGACAGATCAGCCCCAGCATTTT

J gene: TRBJ2-7
V gene: TRBV28
clone size: -
D gene: -
CDR3 protein: CASSLRDEQYF
CDR3 DNA: TGTGCCAGCAGTTTACGTGACGAGCAGTACTTC

J gene: TRBJ1-6
V gene: TRBV7-2
clone size: -
D gene: TRBD1
CDR3 protein: CASSGTGESPLHF
CDR3 DNA: TGTGCCAGCAGCGGGACAGGGGAATCACCCCTCCACTTT

J gene: TRBJ1-6
V gene: TRBV28
clone size: few
D gene: TRBD1
CDR3 protein: CATRTGWGSPLHF
CDR3 DNA: TGTGCCACCAGGACAGGGTGGGGTTCACCCCTCCACTTT

J gene: TRBJ2-1
V gene: TRBV2
clone size: -
D gene: -
CDR3 protein: CASSWGQGLRQFF
CDR3 DNA: TGTGCCAGCAGTTGGGGACAAGGGCTGCGTCAGTTCTTC

J gene: TRBJ1-2
V gene: TRBV6-5
clone size: -
D gene: -
CDR3 protein: CASSYGNMGGYTF
CDR3 DNA: TGTGCCAGCAGCTACGGGAATATGGGAGGCTACACCTTC

J gene: TRBJ2-1
V gene: TRBV7-2
clone size: -
D gene: -
CDR3 protein: CASSLLASSYNEQFF
CDR3 DNA: TGTGCCAGCAGCTTACTGGCTTCATCCTACAATGAGCAGTTCTTC

J gene: TRBJ2-3
V gene: TRBV15
clone size: -
D gene: TRBD2
CDR3 protein: CATSRYGTSGGRTDTQYF
CDR3 DNA: TGTGCCACCAGCAGATACGGGACTAGCGGGGGACGCACAGATACGCAGTATTTT

J gene: TRBJ1-2
V gene: TRBV5-5
clone size: -
D gene: TRBD1
CDR3 protein: CASSLAGQDNIQAF
CDR3 DNA: TGTGCCAGCAGCTTGGCGGGACAGGATAACATACAGGCCTTC

J gene: TRBJ2-1
V gene: TRBV6-6
clone size: -
D gene: -
CDR3 protein: CASSYSLSRRIF
CDR3 DNA: TGTGCCAGCAGTTACTCTCTATCTCGGAGGATCTTC

J gene: TRBJ1-1
V gene: TRBV5-5
clone size: once
D gene: -
CDR3 protein: CASSFAPGGVTEAFF
CDR3 DNA: TGTGCCAGCAGCTTTGCCCCCGGGGGCGTTACTGAAGCTTTCTTT

J gene: TRBJ1-2
V gene: TRBV19
clone size: few
D gene: -
CDR3 protein: CASSPGAGLYGYTF
CDR3 DNA: TGTGCCAGTAGTCCCGGCGCAGGGCTCTATGGCTACACCTTC

J gene: TRBJ1-4
V gene: TRBV7-9
clone size: -
D gene: -
CDR3 protein: CASTPIYGMNEKLFF
CDR3 DNA: TGTGCCAGCACCCCGATATATGGAATGAATGAAAAACTGTTTTTT

J gene: TRBJ1-2
V gene: TRBV6-1
clone size: -
D gene: -
CDR3 protein: CASHKGQSYTF
CDR3 DNA: TGTGCCAGCCACAAAGGGCAAAGCTACACCTTC

J gene: TRBJ1-5
V gene: TRBV28
clone size: -
D gene: TRBD1
CDR3 protein: CASSFGGQGAHRQPQHF
CDR3 DNA: TGTGCCAGCAGTTTTGGAGGACAGGGGGCGCACCGGCAGCCCCAGCATTTT

J gene: TRBJ1-6
V gene: TRBV6-1
clone size: -
D gene: -
CDR3 protein: CASSVPGPNSPLHF
CDR3 DNA: TGTGCCAGCAGTGTTCCGGGGCCCAATTCACCCCTCCACTTT

J gene: TRBJ2-6
V gene: TRBV5-6
clone size: -
D gene: TRBD1
CDR3 protein: CASSPQGAVSGANVLTF
CDR3 DNA: TGTGCCAGCAGCCCACAGGGGGCGGTTTCTGGGGCCAACGTCCTGACTTTC

J gene: TRBJ2-5
V gene: TRBV11-2
clone size: -
D gene: TRBD2
CDR3 protein: CASSLVGAGGPETQYF
CDR3 DNA: TGTGCCAGCAGCTTAGTTGGAGCGGGGGGCCCCGAGACCCAGTACTTC

J gene: TRBJ1-1
V gene: TRBV18
clone size: -
D gene: -
CDR3 protein: CASSPERGLLDTEAFF
CDR3 DNA: TGTGCCAGCTCACCAGAGAGGGGGTTGCTGGACACTGAAGCTTTCTTT

J gene: TRBJ1-2
V gene: TRBV5-1
clone size: -
D gene: TRBD1
CDR3 protein: CASSAGTGMNPTDYTF
CDR3 DNA: TGCGCCAGCAGCGCCGGGACAGGGATGAACCCCACCGACTACACCTTC

J gene: TRBJ2-2
V gene: TRBV2
clone size: -
D gene: -
CDR3 protein: CASSERRNTGELFF
CDR3 DNA: TGTGCCAGCAGTGAACGGAGGAACACCGGGGAGCTGTTTTTT

J gene: TRBJ1-6
V gene: TRBV5-6
clone size: -
D gene: -
CDR3 protein: CASSLYSERNSPLHF
CDR3 DNA: TGTGCCAGCAGCTTGTACAGTGAGAGGAATTCACCCCTCCACTTT

J gene: TRBJ1-1
V gene: TRBV7-8
clone size: -
D gene: TRBD1
CDR3 protein: CASSLTDRGKTEAFF
CDR3 DNA: TGTGCCAGCAGCTTAACGGACAGGGGTAAAACTGAAGCTTTCTTT

J gene: TRBJ2-5
V gene: TRBV5-6
clone size: -
D gene: -
CDR3 protein: CASSFRAVRETQYF
CDR3 DNA: TGTGCCAGCAGCTTTAGAGCGGTTAGGGAGACCCAGTACTTC

J gene: TRBJ1-1
V gene: TRBV2
clone size: -
D gene: -
CDR3 protein: CASSEANPNTEAFF
CDR3 DNA: TGTGCCAGCAGTGAAGCGAATCCGAACACTGAAGCTTTCTTT

J gene: TRBJ2-5
V gene: TRBV27
clone size: -
D gene: -
CDR3 protein: CASSFRKWGAEETQYF
CDR3 DNA: TGTGCCAGCAGTTTTCGAAAATGGGGGGCTGAAGAGACCCAGTACTTC

J gene: TRBJ2-7
V gene: TRBV29-1
clone size: -
D gene: -
CDR3 protein: CSATSQGGEQYF
CDR3 DNA: TGCAGCGCCACGTCCCAGGGAGGCGAGCAGTACTTC

J gene: TRBJ1-3
V gene: TRBV7-9
clone size: once
D gene: TRBD1
CDR3 protein: CAGGRGDPGNTIYF
CDR3 DNA: TGTGCTGGGGGCAGGGGGGATCCTGGAAACACCATATATTTT